This entry lists 7 T cell receptor beta chains sequenced from one sample in a study of shared clonotypes between healthy human individuals. Generated by immunoSEQ multiplex PCR, the TCRdb table keeps only in-frame clones and is missing some. The sample carries about 380,000 clones, 90% to 97% recorded once. Source material: memory CD8+ T cells sorted from blood. Subset of the sample: CD45RO+ cells pooled with CCR7-negative TemRA cells. Receptors originate from a man aged 30 to 45 in good health.

The CDR3 is CASSRLAGADTQYF. Here the CDR3 DNA reads TGTGCCAGTAGTAGACTAGCGGGAGCAGATACGCAGTATTTT. The rearrangement uses TRBV19 and TRBJ2-3; TRBD2 matches at 12 bases. Germline values: CDR1 LNHDA, CDR2 SQIVND (reference sequence). The trim removed 4 bases at V and 4 bases at J, leaving 0 bases unmatched. The CDR3 length is 14 residues. Looking up the rest from reference TRBV19 and TRBJ2-3 gives the full variable domain: DGGITQSPKYLFRKEGQNVTLSCEQNLNHDAMYWYRQDPGQGLRLIYYSQIVNDFQKGDIAEGYSVSREKKESFPLTVTSAQKNPTAFYLCASSRLAGADTQYFGPGTRLTVL.

Remarks on this clone: Other DNA sequences from this sample encode an identical CDR3 as well. J is TRBJ2-1 and V is TRBV6-1; weak D call: TRBD1 (5 bases). CDR1 is MNHNS and CDR2 is SASEGT in the germline V gene. Trimming left V 7 bases short and J 4 bases short, with 11 bases between. The CDR3 extends over 13 amino acids. This chain's CDR3 is CASTLDSYNEQFF. In nucleotides, the CDR3 is TGTGCCAGCACCCTCGACAGTTACAATGAGCAGTTCTTC.

This clone was found once. The V gene is TRBV4-2, the J gene TRBJ2-1; D is possibly TRBD2 (6 bases). V was clipped by 0 bases and J by 3 bases, with 9 bases between them. This CDR3 has 15 amino acids. The germline V gene has CDR1 LGHNA and CDR2 YNFKEQ. For the CDR3, the DNA is TGTGCCAGCAGCCAAGAGGACTACGGCTACAATGAGCAGTTCTTC. Its translation is CASSQEDYGYNEQFF.

Points on this clone: Other DNA sequences in this sample translate to the same CDR3. The genes are TRBV5-6 and TRBJ2-5; no definite D call. CDR1 is SGHDT and CDR2 is YYEEEE in the germline V gene. Trimming removed 4 bases at V and 3 bases at J, with 4 bases between. The CDR3 length is 11 residues. CDR3 in amino acids: CASSLEETQYF. For the CDR3, the DNA is TGTGCCAGCAGCCTTGAAGAGACCCAGTACTTC.

With respect to this clone: This sample also contains other DNA sequences that code for the same CDR3. The gene calls are TRBV7-9 and TRBJ2-7; maybe TRBD1 (5 bases). The CDR3 runs to 13 residues. CDR1 is SEHNR and CDR2 is FQNEAQ in the germline V gene (reference sequence). V was cut by 1 base and J by 2 bases, with 6 bases left in between. CDR3 coding DNA: TGTGCCAGCAGCTTAGGGACAACCTACGAGCAGTACTTC. Protein product: CASSLGTTYEQYF.

On this clone: Other DNA sequences in the sample encode the same CDR3. The J gene is TRBJ2-3, the V gene TRBV27, with D tentatively TRBD1 (5 bases). V lost 3 bases to trimming and J lost 2 bases, with 6 bases between them. This CDR3 region has 13 residues. CDR1 is MNHEY and CDR2 is SMNVEV in the germline V gene (reference sequence). The CDR3, as DNA: TGTGCCAGCAGTTTCAGGGCCACAGATACGCAGTATTTT. It is translated as CASSFRATDTQYF.

The chain joins TRBV2 to TRBJ2-7, with 10 bases that match TRBD2. In germline, CDR1 is SNHLY, CDR2 FYNNEI. This CDR3 contains 15 residues. V lost 6 bases, J lost 3 bases, and 8 bases stayed unmatched. For the CDR3, the DNA is TGTGCCAGCAGACCACGAGCGGGAGGGGGCTACGAGCAGTACTTC. This codes for CASRPRAGGGYEQYF.